This T cell receptor (beta chain) was documented in a study of shared clonotypes between healthy human individuals. Terminally differentiated effector memory CD45RA+ cells were left out of the naive CD8 fraction, which was CD45RO-negative and positively selected for CCR7. Between the trimmed V and J ends, which lost 9 bases and 0 bases, there was a span of 27 bases. CDR3 size: 19 residues. Germline CDR1 reads LNHDA; CDR2 reads SQIVND (reference sequence). In the original analysis: Filtering differed, since immunoSEQ gave only junction sequences and no quality scores. Clones were sequenced by immunoSEQ multiplex PCR, and TCRdb holds only the in-frame ones, with some missing. V, J and clone size are taken as reported in that table, and D and trimming were inferred from the DNA itself. The table records about 820,000 clones, 80% to 95% of them present only once.

Material: naive CD8+ T cells sorted from blood. The chain recombines TRBV19 with TRBJ2-1, with a tentative D call TRBD2 (6 bases). The source is a man aged 25-45 years in good health. The CDR3 DNA follows: TGTGCCAGCCATAGAGGAGGTCTAGCGCCTAGTAGCTCCTACAATGAGCAGTTCTTC. It yields the protein CASHRGGLAPSSSYNEQFF. The entire variable domain, with the rest obtained from reference TRBV19 and TRBJ2-1, is as follows: DGGITQSPKYLFRKEGQNVTLSCEQNLNHDAMYWYRQDPGQGLRLIYYSQIVNDFQKGDIAEGYSVSREKKESFPLTVTSAQKNPTAFYLCASHRGGLAPSSSYNEQFFGPGTRLTVL.